The 19 T cell receptor beta chains given below trace back to one sample, sequenced in a study of blood T cells in healthy people across ages. PCR was performed a second time for about 6 to 11 cycles using a sample-barcoded 5' primer and a J-beta primer mix. Using its own MiXCR run on the 5' RACE reads, TCRdb lists one record per CDR3 protein. The table records nearly 800,000 distinct CDR3 sequences, 25% of them present only once. These sequences were also reported in another study, on T cells of mothers and their children.

Specimen: blood. The receptors come from a boy between 5 and 17 years old in good health.

This chain joins TRBV4-3 and TRBJ2-5; 13 bases are shared with TRBD2. The germline CDR1 and CDR2 sequences are LGHNA and YSLEER. The CDR3 covers 18 residues. Unmatched junction bases numbered 14, after V lost 5 bases and J lost 5 bases. The CDR3 DNA follows: TGCGCCAGCAGCAGCAACGGGACTAGCGGGAATTTGTACGAGACCCAGTACTTC. As protein: CASSSNGTSGNLYETQYF.

The chain is built from TRBV10-3 and TRBJ1-3; D is unresolved. Germline V lookup: CDR1 ENHRY, CDR2 SYGVKD. The V end was cut by 8 bases, the J end by 0 bases, with 8 bases between. This CDR3 contains 13 residues. CDR3 sequence reads: CAIAENSGNTIYF. The CDR3 nucleotides are TGTGCCATCGCGGAGAACTCTGGAAACACCATATATTTT.

The chain combines TRBV9 with TRBJ2-2; a possible D gene is TRBD2 (5 bases). In germline, CDR1 is SGDLS, CDR2 YYNGEE. This CDR3 is 13 amino acids long. Trimming stripped 7 bases from V and 6 bases from J, with 13 bases between. The CDR3 region has the DNA TGTGCCAGCGAGGGTGGAATGGCCGGGGAGCTGTTTTTT. This translates into CASEGGMAGELFF.

Ten or more counts support this clonotype. The V gene is TRBV29-1, the J gene TRBJ1-1; D ambiguous. The CDR3 extends over 12 amino acids. Trimming pared 4 bases from V and 1 base from J, leaving 7 bases between. CDR1 and CDR2 (germline): SQVTM, ANQGSEA. CDR3 DNA: TGCAGCGTTGGGTGGGGGAACACTGAAGCTTTCTTT. This translates into CSVGWGNTEAFF.

J is TRBJ2-7 and V is TRBV6-1; D is ambiguous. Deletions cut 2 bases from V and 5 bases from J, with 7 bases between. Germline V gives CDR1 MNHNS, CDR2 SASEGT. The CDR3 has 12 amino acids. CDR3 amino acids: CASSELTDEQYF. DNA for the CDR3: TGTGCCAGCAGTGAACTGACCGACGAGCAGTACTTC.

The V and J genes are TRBV20-1 and TRBJ2-1; 11 nucleotides match TRBD2. The CDR3 has 16 amino acids. The J segment lost 7 bases and the V segment lost 6 bases, leaving 14 bases of the junction unmatched. Germline CDR1 reads DFQATT; CDR2 reads SNEGSKA (reference sequence). The DNA for the CDR3 is TGCAGTGCGGGACATAGGGCGACTAGCGGGACGAATGAGCAGTTCTTC. It specifies CSAGHRATSGTNEQFF.

This clonotype was observed a few times. A much larger clone sits a single nucleotide away, making a read error possible. CDR3 coding DNA: TGTGCCATCAGTCCCGGGACAGGGGTCTACGAGCAGTACTTC. As protein: CAISPGTGVYEQYF. The genes are TRBV10-3 and TRBJ2-7, with 10 bases identical to TRBD1. The CDR3 is made up of 14 amino acids. CDR1 and CDR2 (germline): ENHRY, SYGVKD. Losses at the gene ends were 5 bases for V and 3 bases for J; bases not matched to a gene: 4.

V and J are TRBV6-8 and TRBJ2-7, with D possibly being TRBD2 (5 bases). CDR1 is MNHGY, CDR2 SAAAGT, per germline. Trimming took 0 bases from V and 0 from J, leaving 18 bases between them. The length of the CDR3 is 18 residues. The CDR3 is CASSYSGGPEQVSYEQYF. In DNA form, the CDR3 reads TGTGCCAGCAGTTACTCTGGCGGGCCCGAGCAGGTCTCCTACGAGCAGTACTTC.

This chain uses TRBV27 with TRBJ1-1; 10 positions agree with TRBD1. The CDR3 runs to 16 residues. Germline V CDR1 and CDR2: MNHEY, SMNVEV (reference sequence). V lost 5 bases to trimming and J lost 1 base; unmatched junction nucleotides: 7. Here the CDR3 DNA reads TGTGCCAGCAGTGTGGGACAGGGGTTGAGGAACACTGAAGCTTTCTTT. Translated, it gives CASSVGQGLRNTEAFF.

This clonotype was observed a few times. The chain uses TRBV20-1 and TRBJ2-5, with 13 bases matching TRBD2. The tail of the sequence fits TRBJ2-7 better, so the J call may be wrong. From germline, CDR1 is DFQATT and CDR2 SNEGSKA (reference sequence). This CDR3 comprises 16 residues. CDR3 in amino acids: CSARDPGTSGVAEQYF. The CDR3 DNA reads TGCAGTGCTAGAGACCCGGGGACTAGCGGGGTTGCCGAGCAGTACTTC.

The J gene is TRBJ2-3, the V gene TRBV27; the match to TRBD2 covers 10 bases. With V trimmed by 3 bases and J by 4 bases, 13 bases remained unmatched. Germline V gene lookup returns CDR1 MNHEY and CDR2 SMNVEV (reference sequence). The CDR3 extends over 18 amino acids. This chain's CDR3 is CASSLFSLLAGASDTQYF. The CDR3 DNA is TGTGCCAGCAGTTTGTTCTCCCTGCTAGCGGGAGCGTCAGATACGCAGTATTTT.

This clonotype was counted between two and nine times. The rearrangement joins TRBV12-3 or TRBV12-4 to TRBJ2-1; D is undetermined. The CDR3 covers 15 residues. V was clipped by 6 bases and J by 4 bases, with 16 bases between them. In DNA form, the CDR3 reads TGTGCCAGCAGCGCGATTAGTGCCACTTACAATGAGCAGTTCTTC. Its translation is CASSAISATYNEQFF.

This clonotype was recorded a few times. The chain has TRBV7-9 and TRBJ2-1, with 8 bases identical to TRBD1. V lost 5 bases, J lost 5 bases, and 5 bases stayed unmatched. This CDR3 spans 14 amino acids. Germline V gene lookup returns CDR1 SEHNR and CDR2 FQNEAQ (reference sequence). CDR3 bases: TGTGCCAGCAGCCCCAAGGGACAGGACAATGAGCAGTTCTTC. Translation gives CASSPKGQDNEQFF. Full variable domain (rest looked up from reference TRBV7-9 and TRBJ2-1): DTGVSQNPRHKITKRGQNVTFRCDPISEHNRLYWYRQTLGQGPEFLTYFQNEAQLEKSRLLSDRFSAERPKGSFSTLEIQRTEQGDSAMYLCASSPKGQDNEQFFGPGTRLTVL.

The chain carries TRBV4-1 and TRBJ2-5; D gene uncertain. V lost 3 bases and J lost 4, with 12 bases in between. Germline V gene data show CDR1 as MGHRA and CDR2 as YSYEKL. CDR3 length equals 14 residues. CDR3 DNA: TGCGCCAGCAGCCACCCCACGTTGGGAGAGACCCAGTACTTC. Amino acid sequence: CASSHPTLGETQYF.

This chain connects TRBV7-6 to TRBJ2-1; TRBD2 might be the D (5 bases). The V gene lost 1 base and the J gene lost 6 bases, with 16 bases spanning the gap. Germline CDR1 SGHVS, CDR2 FNYEAQ. CDR3 length equals 16 residues. CDR3 loop: CASSLGTPRTVNEQFF. CDR3 coding DNA: TGTGCCAGCAGCTTAGGGACCCCTAGGACTGTCAATGAGCAGTTCTTC.

This clonotype turned up a few times. V is TRBV27 and J is TRBJ2-6; D call uncertain. Trimming took 2 bases from V and 0 from J, leaving 11 bases between them. Germline CDR1 MNHEY, CDR2 SMNVEV (reference sequence). This CDR3 is built from 17 residues. The CDR3 sequence: CASSLVSPYSGANVLTF. CDR3 sequence (DNA): TGTGCCAGCAGTTTAGTGAGTCCCTACTCTGGGGCCAACGTCCTGACTTTC.

CDR3 sequence (DNA): TGCAGCGTTGAAGACACAGGGACAAACTATGGCTACACCTTC. Protein product: CSVEDTGTNYGYTF. This chain connects TRBV29-1 to TRBJ1-2, with a tentative D call TRBD1 (6 bases). V shed 0 bases and J shed 2 bases, with 10 bases lying between them. Germline V gives CDR1 SQVTM, CDR2 ANQGSEA. CDR3 length: 14 residues.

This clonotype was recorded a few times. The rearrangement links TRBV7-2 to TRBJ1-5; D gene uncertain. Trimming took 2 bases from V and 5 from J, leaving 13 bases between them. This CDR3 has 15 residues. Germline V CDR1 and CDR2: SGHTA, FQGNSA. CDR3 sequence (DNA): TGTGCCAGCAGCTTAAGTACAGACCGGCATCAGCCCCAGCATTTT. Its protein is CASSLSTDRHQPQHF.

This chain links TRBV10-3 with TRBJ2-1; 8 bases line up with TRBD2. CDR3 size: 15 residues. Trimming took 3 bases from V and 8 from J; bases not matched to a gene: 9. CDR1 is ENHRY and CDR2 is SYGVKD in the germline V gene. This CDR3 is CAISDSNSGNDEQFF. CDR3 DNA: TGTGCCATCAGTGACTCAAATAGCGGGAATGATGAGCAGTTCTTC.